This T cell receptor beta chain was documented in a study of identical twins. TCRdb reprocessed the 5' RACE reads via MiXCR and lists one record per CDR3 protein. This repertoire shows approximately 550,000 distinct CDR3 sequences, about 20% found once; its top ten account for around 0.48%. General observations from the study: With beta out-of-frame sequences, excess sharing by twins was weaker. Researchers reported excess low generation probability among twin-shared out-of-frame alpha sequences. Beta clonotypes that were abundant in cord blood contained fewer insertions, a pattern absent from memory repertoires.

With regard to this clonotype: No antigen is known for it.

Trimming removed 2 bases from V and 0 bases from J, with 5 bases in between. Germline V CDR1 and CDR2: SGHDT, YYEEEE. There are 13 residues in the CDR3. Another study also made use of these data, one on yellow fever vaccine responses in identical twins.

The specimen was CD4+ T cells sorted from blood. V usage is TRBV5-6 and J usage is TRBJ1-1; the D is unclear. The TCR comes from a young woman in good health. The CDR3 protein is CASSFSVNTEAFF. CDR3 bases: TGTGCCAGCAGCTTCTCGGTGAACACTGAAGCTTTCTTT. Looking up the rest from reference TRBV5-6 and TRBJ1-1 gives the full variable domain: DAGVTQSPTHLIKTRGQQVTLRCSPKSGHDTVSWYQQALGQGPQFIFQYYEEEERQRGNFPDRFSGHQFPNYSSELNVNALLLGDSALYLCASSFSVNTEAFFGQGTRLTVV.